The next 17 T cell receptor beta chains were all read from a single sample in a study of shared clonotypes between healthy human individuals. Clones were read by immunoSEQ multiplex PCR, and TCRdb kept only the in-frame ones, dropping some. The table records hundreds of thousands of clones, about 80% of them present only once. The sample taken for sequencing was memory CD4+ T cells sorted from blood. Subset noted: CD45RA-negative fraction. These receptors were collected from a woman in her twenties or thirties in good health.

The chain carries TRBV7-2 and TRBJ1-2, with D tentatively TRBD1 (6 bases). Looked up from germline, CDR1 is SGHTA and CDR2 is FQGNSA. The CDR3 covers 12 residues. The ends were cut back, 3 bases at V and 6 bases at J, with 8 bases in the middle. CDR3 coding DNA: TGTGCCAGCAGCTTCAGGGGCGATGGCTACACCTTC. It encodes CASSFRGDGYTF.

V gene TRBV28 combines with J gene TRBJ1-5; D gene uncertain. Germline loops: CDR1 MDHEN, CDR2 SYDVKM. This CDR3 contains 14 residues. The germline V and J ends were trimmed by 3 bases and 4 bases, with 10 bases remaining between them. CDR3 amino acids: CASSLSRYNQPQHF. The CDR3 bases are TGTGCCAGCAGTTTGTCCCGTTATAATCAGCCCCAGCATTTT.

On this clone: This may be a read error, as it is one base from a much larger clone. The sample carries other DNA sequences with the same CDR3. J is TRBJ1-1 and V is TRBV11-2, with a possible D match to TRBD1 (6 bases). This CDR3 is 13 amino acids long. The V gene's germline CDR1 is SGHAT and CDR2 FQNNGV. V shed 5 bases and J shed 1 base, with 8 bases lying between them. In DNA, the CDR3 is TGTGCCAGCAGCCAGGACAGGAACACTGAAGCTTTCTTT. Its translation: CASSQDRNTEAFF.

The chain is built from TRBV19 and TRBJ2-2, with TRBD2 identical over 7 bases. With 2 bases clipped from V and 2 bases from J, the junction kept 17 bases outside the gene matches. The germline gives CDR1 LNHDA, CDR2 SQIVND (reference sequence). The CDR3 is 20 residues long. CDR3 amino acids: CASSIRNPGLGLGNTGELFF. For the CDR3, the DNA is TGTGCCAGTAGTATACGCAACCCGGGTTTAGGACTAGGAAACACCGGGGAGCTGTTTTTT.

The chain links TRBV4-2 to TRBJ2-5, with 10 bases matching TRBD2. Trimming took 0 bases from V and 5 from J; bases not matched to a gene: 12. Germline V gene data show CDR1 as LGHNA and CDR2 as YNFKEQ. The CDR3 contains 18 residues. The chain's CDR3 is CASSQDLLLAGVLETQYF. The CDR3 nucleotides read TGTGCCAGCAGCCAAGACCTACTTCTAGCGGGAGTCTTGGAGACCCAGTACTTC.

This sequence joins TRBV18 and TRBJ2-7; D may be TRBD1 (5 bases). CDR3 size: 14 residues. V was cut by 3 bases and J by 0 bases, with 9 bases left in between. Per germline, CDR1 KGHSH and CDR2 LQKENI. The CDR3 DNA reads TGTGCCAGCTCACCCCAGGGATACTCCTACGAGCAGTACTTC. It encodes CASSPQGYSYEQYF. Combining the CDR3 with reference TRBV18 and TRBJ2-7 gives the whole variable domain NAGVMQNPRHLVRRRGQEARLRCSPMKGHSHVYWYRQLPEEGLKFMVYLQKENIIDESGMPKERFSAEFPKEGPSILRIQQVVRGDSAAYFCASSPQGYSYEQYFGPGTRLTVT.

As to this clone: Distinct nucleotide sequences in the sample also encode this CDR3. This chain links TRBV7-2 with TRBJ2-1; D ambiguous. Trimming took off 5 bases at V and 4 bases at J, with 3 bases between the two ends. CDR3 length equals 11 residues. Per germline, CDR1 SGHTA and CDR2 FQGNSA. In DNA form, the CDR3 reads TGTGCCAGCAGCCCTTACAATGAGCAGTTCTTC. It yields the protein CASSPYNEQFF.

In this sample, this clone turned up a few times. A read error is the likely source, as a far larger clone sits one nucleotide away. The chain combines TRBV6-6 with TRBJ2-7, with D hard to call. This CDR3 has 14 residues. Germline assignment: CDR1 MNHNY and CDR2 SVGAGI (reference sequence). Trimming cost V 0 bases and J 1 base, with 7 bases left between them. CDR3 sequence reads: CASSYSTESYEQYF. The CDR3 coding sequence is TGTGCCAGCAGTTACTCGACGGAGTCCTACGAGCAGTACTTC.

The J gene is TRBJ1-1, the V gene TRBV5-1; 7 nucleotides line up with TRBD1. V shed 5 bases, J shed 7 bases, and the junction held 11 bases outside the gene matches. The V gene's germline CDR1 is SGHRS and CDR2 YFSETQ. The CDR3 has 14 residues. CDR3 in amino acids: CASRTGTVESEAFF. DNA for the CDR3: TGCGCCAGCAGGACCGGGACAGTTGAAAGTGAAGCTTTCTTT.

The rearrangement links TRBV28 to TRBJ2-1; 13 nucleotides agree with TRBD2. Germline trimming cut 5 bases from V and 8 bases from J; bases unmatched to any gene: 6. Germline CDR1 is MDHEN and CDR2 is SYDVKM. The CDR3 spans 15 residues. CDR3 sequence (DNA): TGTGCCAGCAGTCGGACTAGCGGGAGTGGGCATGAGCAGTTCTTC. This gives the protein CASSRTSGSGHEQFF.

The chain couples TRBV11-2 to TRBJ2-5; 9 nucleotides match TRBD2. This CDR3 has 15 amino acids. Trimming took 5 bases from V and 4 from J; bases not matched to a gene: 8. Germline CDR1 SGHAT, CDR2 FQNNGV. CDR3 in amino acids: CASSPTSGLLETQYF. As DNA, the CDR3 is TGTGCCAGCAGCCCGACTAGCGGACTACTAGAGACCCAGTACTTC.

The gene calls are TRBV27 and TRBJ2-1; TRBD2 aligns across 12 bases. Germline CDR1 MNHEY, CDR2 SMNVEV (reference sequence). V shed 2 bases, J shed 9 bases, and the junction held 5 bases outside the gene matches. The CDR3 has 15 amino acids. CDR3 coding DNA: TGTGCCAGCAGTTTAAGACTAGCGGGAGAGGGTGAGCAGTTCTTC. This encodes CASSLRLAGEGEQFF.

This rearrangement joins TRBV28 to TRBJ2-1, with D unresolved. Germline V lookup: CDR1 MDHEN, CDR2 SYDVKM. This CDR3 has 15 residues. The V and J ends lost 2 bases and 0 bases respectively, with 8 bases between them. The CDR3 is CASSLVGSSYNEQFF. The CDR3 bases are TGTGCCAGCAGTTTAGTTGGGTCCTCCTACAATGAGCAGTTCTTC.

This clone was observed once. The chain uses TRBV4-1 and TRBJ1-4; D remains unclear. This CDR3 has 15 residues. Trimming left V 0 bases short and J 7 bases short, with 12 bases between. The germline CDR1 and CDR2 sequences are MGHRA and YSYEKL. The CDR3 DNA follows: TGCGCCAGCAGCCAAGATAGACCTGTTGGTGAAAAACTGTTTTTT. Amino acids: CASSQDRPVGEKLFF.

The CDR3 DNA reads TGTGCCAGCAGCCAATCCGGGAGAGGGGACAATCAGCCCCAGCATTTT. Encoded protein: CASSQSGRGDNQPQHF. The chain is built from TRBV16 and TRBJ1-5, with D tentatively TRBD1 (5 bases). The CDR3 length is 16 residues. Germline CDR1 KGHSY, CDR2 FQNENV. Trimming cost V 0 bases and J 3 bases, with 12 bases left between them.

This clone was observed a handful of times. In DNA, the CDR3 is TGTGCCAGCAGTGACTCCAGCCCCTATGGCTACACCTTC. It is translated as CASSDSSPYGYTF. The rearrangement joins TRBV6-1 to TRBJ1-2; D unresolved. The V end was cut by 3 bases, the J end by 4 bases, with 9 bases between. The CDR3 loop spans 13 amino acids. The germline CDR1 and CDR2 sequences are MNHNS and SASEGT.

This rearrangement joins TRBV11-2 to TRBJ1-3; TRBD1 matches at 7 bases. CDR1 SGHAT and CDR2 FQNNGV come from the germline V gene. After removal of 2 bases from V and 2 bases from J, the junction contained 0 bases not matched to a gene. The CDR3 totals 14 residues. The CDR3 loop is CASSLQGAGNTIYF. CDR3 bases: TGTGCCAGCAGCTTACAGGGGGCTGGAAACACCATATATTTT. Supplemented by reference TRBV11-2 and TRBJ1-3, the full variable domain reads EAGVAQSPRYKIIEKRQSVAFWCNPISGHATLYWYQQILGQGPKLLIQFQNNGVVDDSQLPKDRFSAERLKGVDSTLKIQPAKLEDSAVYLCASSLQGAGNTIYFGEGSWLTVV.